This T cell receptor beta chain derives from a study of blood T cell repertoires in COVID-19. Background on the study: T cells, B-cell-depleted T cells, or PBMCs provided the cDNA or gDNA that served as material.

As originally analysed: Amplification of reference gene primers was used by the study to estimate nucleated cell counts. Using immunoSEQ multiplex PCR, the repertoire was profiled, and TCRdb retains in-frame clones only, with some absent. The DNA was the basis for D and trimming; V, J and clone size are from that table. In the table there are fewer than 150,000 clones, under 85% of which are singletons. This CDR3 has 15 residues. V lost 0 bases and J lost 8; bases outside the gene matches: 8. Germline values: CDR1 SGHTS, CDR2 YDEGEE. The receptor comes from a man aged 25 to 40 who had recovered from COVID-19. Input material: PBMCs or T cells enriched from blood (not recorded which). The chain recombines TRBV5-8 with TRBJ2-3; 8 bases match TRBD2. The CDR3 DNA follows: TGTGCCAGCAGCTTGGCGGGGGGGCCCCCCGGTACGCAGTATTTT. This sequence encodes CASSLAGGPPGTQYF.